Listed here are 8 T cell receptor beta chains from one sample, sequenced in a study of CD8 T cells in Susac syndrome. Random hexamers were used to reverse transcribe 0.5 to 1 ug of RNA. TCRdb passed the immunoSEQ multiplex PCR reads through MiXCR, listing each CDR3 protein once. The data hold 130,000 to 150,000 distinct CDR3 sequences, with approximately 94% observed a single time. Sequencing was carried out using CD4+ T cells from PBMCs. The receptors originated from a human donor in good health.

The chain carries TRBV7-9 and TRBJ1-2; D not resolved. The germline gives CDR1 SEHNR, CDR2 FQNEAQ (reference sequence). Between the trimmed V and J ends, which lost 4 bases and 7 bases, there was a span of 13 bases. This CDR3 comprises 13 residues. For the CDR3, the DNA is TGTGCCAGCAGCTCCGGAACATTGGTTGGCTACACCTTC. Translation: CASSSGTLVGYTF. Variable domain in full (rest from reference TRBV7-9 and TRBJ1-2): DTGVSQNPRHKITKRGQNVTFRCDPISEHNRLYWYRQTLGQGPEFLTYFQNEAQLEKSRLLSDRFSAERPKGSFSTLEIQRTEQGDSAMYLCASSSGTLVGYTFGSGTRLTVV.

The chain employs TRBV2 and TRBJ2-5, with D possibly being TRBD1 (5 bases). This CDR3 is built from 13 residues. Germline lookup yields CDR1 SNHLY and CDR2 FYNNEI. Trimming cost V 1 base and J 5 bases, with 8 bases left between them. As DNA, the CDR3 is TGTGCCAGCAGTGAAGAGGGGATGGAGACCCAGTACTTC. This translates into CASSEEGMETQYF.

This sequence joins TRBV3-1 and TRBJ2-7, with D perhaps matching TRBD2 (5 bases). Between the trimmed V and J ends, which lost 1 base and 3 bases, there was a span of 10 bases. The germline gives CDR1 LGHDT, CDR2 YNNKEL (reference sequence). The CDR3 contains 14 residues. The CDR3, as DNA: TGTGCCAGCAGCCAAGCCGGACTTTTCTACGAGCAGTACTTC. Protein sequence: CASSQAGLFYEQYF.

This chain uses TRBV3-1 with TRBJ1-1; 8 bases map to TRBD1. From germline, CDR1 is LGHDT and CDR2 YNNKEL (reference sequence). With 4 bases clipped from V and 7 bases from J, the junction kept 5 bases outside the gene matches. The CDR3 is 13 amino acids. CDR3 sequence: CASSPGQGGEAFF. DNA for the CDR3: TGTGCCAGCAGCCCTGGACAGGGCGGTGAAGCTTTCTTT.

The chain joins TRBV6-2 or TRBV6-3 to TRBJ1-4; D call uncertain. This CDR3 comprises 15 residues. CDR1 is MNHEY and CDR2 is SVGEGT in the germline V gene. V lost 0 bases and J 3 bases, leaving 8 bases between the germline ends. CDR3 sequence (DNA): TGTGCCAGCAGTTACTCGAGTCGGGCTAATGAAAAACTGTTTTTT. It codes for CASSYSSRANEKLFF.

The chain couples TRBV24-1 to TRBJ2-3; 13 bases are shared with TRBD2. The CDR3 spans 15 residues. J lost 4 bases, V lost 4 bases, and 1 base had no gene match. The germline V gene has CDR1 KGHDR and CDR2 SFDVKD. The CDR3 protein is CATSDGTSGADTQYF. In DNA form, the CDR3 reads TGTGCCACCAGTGACGGGACTAGCGGGGCAGATACGCAGTATTTT.

CDR3 nucleotides: TGTGCCAGCAGCTTGGGACGGCGCTCTGGAAACACCATATATTTT. It is translated as CASSLGRRSGNTIYF. V gene TRBV9 combines with J gene TRBJ1-3, with D possibly matching TRBD1 (5 bases). With 4 bases removed from V and 0 bases from J, the gap between germline ends came to 11 bases. The length of the CDR3 is 15 residues. Germline assignment: CDR1 SGDLS and CDR2 YYNGEE.

The CDR3 is CASTRDRGPYEQYF. The DNA of the CDR3 is TGTGCCAGCACCCGGGACAGGGGCCCCTACGAGCAGTACTTC. The chain has TRBV2 and TRBJ2-7; 10 bases match TRBD1. Germline-derived CDR1 and CDR2 are SNHLY and FYNNEI. V was pared by 7 bases and J by 2 bases, with 5 bases of the junction left unmatched. The CDR3 runs to 14 residues.